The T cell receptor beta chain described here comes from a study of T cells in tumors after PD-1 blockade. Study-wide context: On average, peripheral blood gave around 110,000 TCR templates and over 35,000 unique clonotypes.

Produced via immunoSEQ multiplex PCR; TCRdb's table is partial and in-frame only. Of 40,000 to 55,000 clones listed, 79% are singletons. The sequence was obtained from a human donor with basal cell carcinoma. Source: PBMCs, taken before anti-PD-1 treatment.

The CDR3 bases are TGTGCCAGCAGCGACAGGAACAAAAATTCACCCCTCCACTTT. It translates to CASSDRNKNSPLHF. This chain links TRBV9 with TRBJ1-6; D might be TRBD1 (5 bases). The CDR3 is 14 residues long. The V end lost 3 bases, the J end lost 7 bases, and 11 bases lay between the germline ends. The V gene's germline CDR1 is SGDLS and CDR2 YYNGEE.